These 22 T cell receptor beta chains originate from one sample sequenced in a study of CD8+ T cells in alopecia areata. Treatment: oral pan-JAK inhibitor, 5-10 mg twice daily. Investigators isolated RNA and reverse transcribed it into cDNA to act as the sequencing template. The repertoire was sequenced with immunoSEQ multiplex PCR; TCRdb's copy has only in-frame clones and lacks some. This sample has around 270,000 clones, with roughly 60% found just once. This specimen consisted of CD4+ T cells sorted from blood, obtained at week 24, from a patient treated with tofacitinib. Source of these receptors: a human donor with alopecia areata.

As to this clone: Distinct nucleotide sequences in the sample also encode this CDR3. The chain is built from TRBV30 and TRBJ2-3; the D gene could be TRBD1 or TRBD2 (6 bases each). Per germline, CDR1 GTSNPN and CDR2 SVGIG (reference sequence). CDR3 size: 13 residues. V was clipped by 0 bases and J by 4 bases, with 8 bases between them. CDR3 sequence: CAWSVGGADTQYF. The CDR3 DNA reads TGTGCCTGGAGTGTCGGGGGCGCAGATACGCAGTATTTT.

V usage is TRBV15 and J usage is TRBJ2-3; D gene uncertain. The CDR3 loop spans 14 amino acids. The V and J ends lost 6 bases and 2 bases respectively, with 12 bases between them. Germline values: CDR1 LNHNV, CDR2 YYDKDF (reference sequence). Written as DNA, the CDR3 is TGTGCCACCAGGGATGGCAGTAACACAGATACGCAGTATTTT. Its protein is CATRDGSNTDTQYF.

This clone appeared many times. The chain recombines TRBV28 with TRBJ1-1; D not certain. The CDR3 totals 12 residues. Trimming took 6 bases from V and 10 from J, leaving 15 bases between them. The germline V gene has CDR1 MDHEN and CDR2 SYDVKM. In DNA, the CDR3 is TGTGCCAGCAGCGTCAAGACCTGGGGAGCTTTCTTT. Protein: CASSVKTWGAFF.

This clone was seen more than once but under ten times. The rearrangement uses TRBV19 and TRBJ1-2; D not certain. The CDR3 has 13 residues. V was clipped by 2 bases and J by 8 bases, with 12 bases between them. The germline V gene encodes CDR1 LNHDA and CDR2 SQIVND (reference sequence). CDR3 sequence (DNA): TGTGCCAGTAGTATACCCGCCCCTTGGGGCTACACCTTC. This sequence encodes CASSIPAPWGYTF.

This clone was observed a few times. The chain uses TRBV7-9 and TRBJ1-6, with 9 bases that match TRBD1. CDR3 length equals 16 residues. Per the germline V gene, CDR1 is SEHNR and CDR2 is FQNEAQ (reference sequence). V was pared by 4 bases and J by 7 bases, with 8 bases of the junction left unmatched. CDR3 sequence (DNA): TGTGCCAGCAGCTCCAGGACAGGGGTTGGGAATTCACCCCTCCACTTT. This codes for CASSSRTGVGNSPLHF.

This clone was recorded a few times. J is TRBJ1-1 and V is TRBV2; 8 bases map to TRBD1. CDR3 size: 14 residues. V lost 3 bases and J lost 4; bases outside the gene matches: 4. CDR1 SNHLY and CDR2 FYNNEI come from the germline V gene. Written as DNA, the CDR3 is TGTGCCAGCAGTGAGGCAGGGGGCCTCACTGAAGCTTTCTTT. Protein product: CASSEAGGLTEAFF.

The J gene is TRBJ2-7, the V gene TRBV15, with no clear D. Germline CDR1 reads LNHNV; CDR2 reads YYDKDF (reference sequence). This CDR3 contains 16 residues. Trimming took off 1 base at V and 1 base at J, with 14 bases between the two ends. The CDR3 reads CATSRADLVISYEQYF. As DNA, the CDR3 is TGTGCCACCAGCAGAGCAGATCTCGTCATTTCCTACGAGCAGTACTTC.

The chain is built from TRBV5-4 and TRBJ1-1, with D perhaps TRBD1 (5 bases). Trimming left V 0 bases short and J 0 bases short, with 12 bases between. The CDR3 has 16 amino acids. Germline-derived CDR1 and CDR2 are SGHNT and YYREEE (reference sequence). The DNA for the CDR3 is TGTGCCAGCAGCTTGGCCGGCGGGACGTTGAACACTGAAGCTTTCTTT. Translating gives CASSLAGGTLNTEAFF.

V gene TRBV10-3 combines with J gene TRBJ2-4; D may match TRBD1 or TRBD2 (6 bases each). CDR3 length equals 13 residues. The V and J ends lost 4 bases and 5 bases respectively, with 9 bases between them. The V gene's germline CDR1 is ENHRY and CDR2 SYGVKD. The CDR3 DNA follows: TGTGCCATCAGTGGGGGGGCGGAAAACATTCAGTACTTC. Protein sequence: CAISGGAENIQYF.

The DNA for the CDR3 is TGTGCCAGCACTCGGGACAGCACCCAGATGGGAACCATATATTTT. Translating gives CASTRDSTQMGTIYF. This sequence joins TRBV7-2 and TRBJ1-3; 7 bases align to TRBD1. The germline V gene encodes CDR1 SGHTA and CDR2 FQGNSA. Trimming cost V 7 bases and J 10 bases; bases outside gene matches: 16. The CDR3 is 15 amino acids.

The CDR3 sequence is CASSPPGREQYF. In nucleotides, the CDR3 is TGTGCCAGCTCACCACCGGGACGCGAGCAGTACTTC. This chain links TRBV18 with TRBJ2-7; TRBD1 or TRBD2 may be the D gene (5 bases each). This CDR3 region has 12 residues. The V and J ends lost 0 bases and 6 bases respectively, with 6 bases between them. Germline V gene data show CDR1 as KGHSH and CDR2 as LQKENI.

This clone was seen a few times. V usage is TRBV29-1 and J usage is TRBJ2-7; D gene ambiguous. The germline V gene has CDR1 SQVTM and CDR2 ANQGSEA. V dropped 4 bases and J dropped 1 base, with 11 bases sitting between them. The CDR3 covers 13 residues. The CDR3 DNA sequence: TGCAGCGTTGGGCGGCGGCAGTCCTACGAGCAGTACTTC. This encodes CSVGRRQSYEQYF.

The genes are TRBV4-2 and TRBJ1-1; D might be TRBD1 (6 bases). V lost 2 bases, J lost 1 base, and 11 bases lay in between. Per germline, CDR1 LGHNA and CDR2 YNFKEQ. This CDR3 is 15 amino acids long. DNA of the CDR3: TGTGCCAGCAGCCAATCCGGGACAAAGAACACTGAAGCTTTCTTT. Its translation: CASSQSGTKNTEAFF.

The chain links TRBV7-2 to TRBJ2-7, with 11 bases matching TRBD2. Germline CDR1 is SGHTA and CDR2 is FQGNSA. Trimming took 0 bases from V and 3 from J; bases not matched to a gene: 4. The CDR3 has 16 amino acids. The CDR3 reads CASSLARLAGSYEQYF. In DNA, the CDR3 is TGTGCCAGCAGCTTAGCGCGACTAGCGGGGAGCTACGAGCAGTACTTC.

This clone was found a few times. The same CDR3 is also encoded by other DNA sequences in this sample. J is TRBJ2-2 and V is TRBV28; 7 positions agree with TRBD1. Germline V gene sequence: CDR1 MDHEN, CDR2 SYDVKM. The junction had 5 bases not matched to a gene; V was cut back by 3 bases and J by 4 bases. The CDR3 sequence is 15 residues long. The CDR3 coding sequence is TGTGCCAGCAGTTTGACAGGGTCAGGCACCGGGGAGCTGTTTTTT. This encodes CASSLTGSGTGELFF. The variable domain in full, with the rest retrieved from reference TRBV28 and TRBJ2-2, is DVKVTQSSRYLVKRTGEKVFLECVQDMDHENMFWYRQDPGLGLRLIYFSYDVKMKEKGDIPEGYSVSREKKERFSLILESASTNQTSMYLCASSLTGSGTGELFFGEGSRLTVL.

This chain connects TRBV18 to TRBJ1-6; TRBD1 agrees at 8 bases. Trimming at V came to 3 bases and at J to 10 bases, leaving 8 bases not matched to a gene. The CDR3 contains 15 residues. Germline lookup yields CDR1 KGHSH and CDR2 LQKENI. The DNA of the CDR3 is TGTGCCAGCTCACCTGACAGGGGATTAGGATCACCCCTCCACTTT. This sequence encodes CASSPDRGLGSPLHF.

The rearrangement links TRBV29-1 to TRBJ1-1; perhaps TRBD1 as D (5 bases). CDR3 size: 14 residues. The V gene lost 5 bases and the J gene lost 4 bases, with 17 bases spanning the gap. Germline-derived CDR1 and CDR2 are SQVTM and ANQGSEA. This CDR3 reads CSVQTRGTGTEAFF. CDR3 nucleotides: TGCAGCGTTCAGACCCGGGGGACGGGCACTGAAGCTTTCTTT.

The rearrangement uses TRBV30 and TRBJ1-5; 8 bases are a match to TRBD1. V gave up 5 bases and J gave up 7 bases; unmatched junction bases: 4. The CDR3 runs 12 residues. Germline V gene sequence: CDR1 GTSNPN, CDR2 SVGIG (reference sequence). The CDR3 here is CAWRQGRQPQHF. The CDR3 region has the DNA TGTGCCTGGCGACAGGGGAGGCAGCCCCAGCATTTT. The variable domain in full, completed from reference TRBV30 and TRBJ1-5, reads SQTIHQWPATLVQPVGSPLSLECTVEGTSNPNLYWYRQAAGRGLQLLFYSVGIGQISSEVPQNLSASRPQDRQFILSSKKLLLSDSGFYLCAWRQGRQPQHFGDGTRLSIL.

CDR3 residues: CASTPDGFFTGELFF. In nucleotides, the CDR3 is TGTGCCAGCACCCCGGACGGTTTCTTCACCGGGGAGCTGTTTTTT. The chain uses TRBV2 and TRBJ2-2, with D unresolved. Germline CDR1 reads SNHLY; CDR2 reads FYNNEI. Deletions cut 7 bases from V and 4 bases from J, with 16 bases between. CDR3 size: 15 residues. The entire variable domain, with the rest obtained from reference TRBV2 and TRBJ2-2, is as follows: EPEVTQTPSHQVTQMGQEVILRCVPISNHLYFYWYRQILGQKVEFLVSFYNNEISEKSEIFDDQFSVERPDGSNFTLKIRSTKLEDSAMYFCASTPDGFFTGELFFGEGSRLTVL.

The CDR3 bases are TGTGCCAGCAGCTTGGAATTGGATCCGACAGATACGCAGTATTTT. Encoded protein: CASSLELDPTDTQYF. This chain uses TRBV5-4 with TRBJ2-3, with no clear D. The CDR3 loop spans 15 amino acids. Trimming removed 0 bases at V and 3 bases at J, with 11 bases between. Germline V gene lookup returns CDR1 SGHNT and CDR2 YYREEE (reference sequence).

This clone showed up just a few times. This chain joins TRBV7-2 and TRBJ1-2, with 9 bases identical to TRBD1. V was pared by 6 bases and J by 7 bases, with 6 bases of the junction left unmatched. Looked up from germline, CDR1 is SGHTA and CDR2 is FQGNSA. This CDR3 is built from 13 residues. CDR3 residues: CASRPQGAGGYTF. CDR3 nucleotides: TGTGCCAGCAGACCACAGGGGGCGGGTGGCTACACCTTC.

The chain has TRBV18 and TRBJ2-1; no clear D gene. Per the germline V gene, CDR1 is KGHSH and CDR2 is LQKENI. The V end lost 4 bases, the J end lost 6 bases, and 4 bases lay between the germline ends. The CDR3 covers 11 residues. The DNA of the CDR3 is TGTGCCAGCTCACGAACCAATGAGCAGTTCTTC. Translation gives CASSRTNEQFF.